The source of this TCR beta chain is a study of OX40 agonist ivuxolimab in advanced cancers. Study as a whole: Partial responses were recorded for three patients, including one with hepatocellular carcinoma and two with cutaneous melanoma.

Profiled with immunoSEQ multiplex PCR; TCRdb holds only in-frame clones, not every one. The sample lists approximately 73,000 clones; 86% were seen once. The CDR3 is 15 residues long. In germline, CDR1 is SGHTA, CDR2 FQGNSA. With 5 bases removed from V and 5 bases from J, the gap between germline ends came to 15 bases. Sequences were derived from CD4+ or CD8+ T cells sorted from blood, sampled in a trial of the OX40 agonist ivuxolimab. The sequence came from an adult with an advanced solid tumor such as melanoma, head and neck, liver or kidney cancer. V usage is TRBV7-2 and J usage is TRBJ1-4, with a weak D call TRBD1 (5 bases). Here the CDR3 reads CASSPNPGGNEKLFF. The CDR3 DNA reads TGTGCCAGCAGCCCGAACCCCGGGGGGAATGAAAAACTGTTTTTT.